A single sample gave rise to the 11 T cell receptor beta chains below, sequenced in a study of Ad26.COV2.S vaccination and SARS-CoV-2 variants. The treatment was: about 20 received Ad26.COV2.S at low or high dose, single or two shots; 5 received placebo; per-sample allocation not given. It was on day 63 after the first vaccine or placebo injection that samples were taken. Only in-frame clones appear in the TCRdb table, and some are missing; sequencing was by immunoSEQ multiplex PCR. The top ten hold 1.7% of the sample, which has under 600,000 clones, nearly 90% seen once. Sequenced material: peripheral blood, taken in a trial of Ad26.COV2.S vaccine versus placebo. Receptor source: a person aged 18-65 years who received the Ad26.COV2.S COVID-19 vaccine or a placebo.

The table lists this clone with a count of one. The V call is TRBV28, the J call TRBJ2-5, with a possible D match to TRBD2 (5 bases). The CDR3 spans 15 residues. CDR1 and CDR2 from the germline V gene are MDHEN and SYDVKM. The V end was cut by 3 bases, the J end by 5 bases, with 16 bases between. The CDR3 spells CASSFTSWATETQYF. The CDR3 bases are TGTGCCAGCAGTTTTACTAGTTGGGCAACGGAGACCCAGTACTTC.

V is TRBV28 and J is TRBJ2-7; D is perhaps TRBD1 (5 bases). Per the germline V gene, CDR1 is MDHEN and CDR2 is SYDVKM. The V end was cut by 7 bases, the J end by 3 bases, with 13 bases between. The CDR3 is 13 amino acids. DNA of the CDR3: TGTGCCAGCATTTCTACGACAGACTACGAGCAGTACTTC. Protein sequence: CASISTTDYEQYF.

The V call is TRBV7-2, the J call TRBJ2-3; TRBD2 matches at 8 bases. This CDR3 spans 16 amino acids. After removal of 8 bases from V and 6 bases from J, the junction contained 16 bases not matched to a gene. Germline assignment: CDR1 SGHTA and CDR2 FQGNSA. For the CDR3, the DNA is TGTGCCAGCTCTCAAGGGGTAGCGGGGCTGGGGGATACGCAGTATTTT. It translates to CASSQGVAGLGDTQYF.

The chain carries TRBV19 and TRBJ2-5; possibly TRBD2 for D (6 bases). V gave up 9 bases and J gave up 4 bases, with 15 bases separating them. CDR3 length equals 13 residues. Germline loops: CDR1 LNHDA, CDR2 SQIVND (reference sequence). The CDR3 spells CASLGRAGETQYF. The CDR3 DNA follows: TGTGCCAGCCTCGGTCGAGCGGGAGAGACCCAGTACTTC.

The chain combines TRBV3-1 (or the pseudogene TRBV3-2) with TRBJ1-2; 9 bases line up with TRBD1. CDR1 and CDR2 from the germline V gene are LGHDT and YNNKEL (reference sequence). V shed 2 bases, J shed 2 bases, and the junction held 6 bases outside the gene matches. The CDR3 extends over 16 amino acids. CDR3: CASSQRAGTGNYGYTF. CDR3 coding DNA: TGTGCCAGCAGCCAAAGGGCCGGGACAGGGAACTATGGCTACACCTTC.

The rearrangement joins TRBV3-1 (or the pseudogene TRBV3-2) to TRBJ2-7; 10 nucleotides align to TRBD2. With 4 bases clipped from V and 0 bases from J, the junction kept 6 bases outside the gene matches. The CDR3 runs to 16 residues. Germline assignment: CDR1 LGHDT and CDR2 YNNKEL (reference sequence). For the CDR3, the DNA is TGTGCCAGCAGCCCTACTGCTAGCGGGAGCTCCTACGAGCAGTACTTC. Protein sequence: CASSPTASGSSYEQYF.

In this sample, this clone turned up a few times. The DNA for the CDR3 is TGTGCCAGCACCGGACACCCGAATCCTCTCTATGGCTACACCTTC. Amino acid sequence: CASTGHPNPLYGYTF. V gene TRBV2 combines with J gene TRBJ1-2; a weak D match, TRBD1 (5 bases). This CDR3 is built from 15 residues. Germline V CDR1 and CDR2: SNHLY, FYNNEI. V was pared by 7 bases and J by 4 bases, with 19 bases between.

The V call is TRBV5-4, the J call TRBJ1-1, with TRBD1 identical over 8 bases. This CDR3 is 15 amino acids long. Germline CDR1 is SGHNT and CDR2 is YYREEE (reference sequence). The V segment lost 0 bases and the J segment 1 base; nucleotides outside the gene matches: 2. The CDR3 DNA reads TGTGCCAGCAGCTTGGTGGGACAGGAGAACACTGAAGCTTTCTTT. It yields the protein CASSLVGQENTEAFF.

The V gene is TRBV28, the J gene TRBJ1-2, with D perhaps matching TRBD1 (5 bases). V dropped 5 bases and J dropped 4 bases, with 17 bases sitting between them. The germline CDR1 and CDR2 sequences are MDHEN and SYDVKM. CDR3 length equals 15 residues. CDR3 protein: CASSPLGGGPYGYTF. CDR3 coding DNA: TGTGCCAGCAGTCCGCTGGGGGGAGGGCCCTATGGCTACACCTTC.

The chain has TRBV28 and TRBJ2-1; 10 positions agree with TRBD2. After removal of 4 bases from V and 4 bases from J, the junction contained 13 bases not matched to a gene. CDR3 length: 18 amino acids. From germline, CDR1 is MDHEN and CDR2 SYDVKM. The CDR3 coding sequence is TGTGCCAGCAGTTCAAATTACAGGGTACTAGCGGGATACAATGAGCAGTTCTTC. Residues: CASSSNYRVLAGYNEQFF.

The chain couples TRBV9 to TRBJ2-1, with TRBD2 identical over 7 bases. The CDR3 sequence is 14 residues long. Unmatched junction bases numbered 7, after V lost 5 bases and J lost 5 bases. Germline CDR1 and CDR2: SGDLS and YYNGEE. In DNA form, the CDR3 reads TGTGCCAGCAGGCCGGGACTACCAAACAATGAGCAGTTCTTC. Protein: CASRPGLPNNEQFF.